Shown below are 14 T cell receptor beta chains from a single sample sequenced in a study of vaccination and CD4 T cells after COVID-19. As for time point: late sampling 161 to 241 days after vaccination in a few convalescent patients. The treatment: roughly 10-day PBMC culture with coronavirus spike peptide pools or control peptides (ViraFEST assay). The Oncomine TCR Beta short-read assay sequenced DNA from cultured CD4+ T cells. TCRdb reprocessed the PCR reads with MiXCR, giving one entry per CDR3 protein. Altogether tens of thousands of distinct CDR3 sequences are present, around two fifths being singletons, with the ten largest covering 30%. Their antigens are not known. The material was CD4+ T cells from blood, cultured in vitro, obtained about 7 months after SARS-CoV-2 vaccination. These receptors came from a human donor who had recovered from COVID-19.

This clonotype appeared a few times. The J gene is TRBJ1-2, the V gene TRBV20-1, with D possibly TRBD1 on 5 matching bases. The ends were cut back, 6 bases at V and 4 bases at J, with 18 bases in the middle. CDR3 length: 14 amino acids. Germline values: CDR1 DFQATT, CDR2 SNEGSKA (reference sequence). DNA for the CDR3: TGCAGTGCCAACCCGGGACGTGATGCCTATGGCTACACCTTC. Translating gives CSANPGRDAYGYTF.

The V call is TRBV24-1, the J call TRBJ2-4; D is uncertain. V was cut by 5 bases and J by 1 base, with 14 bases left in between. The CDR3 has 16 amino acids. The V gene's germline CDR1 is KGHDR and CDR2 SFDVKD. As DNA, the CDR3 is TGTGCCACCAGTGCGGCCTCACCGAAGGCCAAAAACATTCAGTACTTC. Amino acid sequence: CATSAASPKAKNIQYF.

This clonotype occurred a few times. Here the CDR3 reads CSASLPGGRNYGYTF. For the CDR3, the DNA is TGCAGTGCGTCACTCCCAGGGGGCAGGAACTATGGCTACACCTTC. The J gene is TRBJ1-2, the V gene TRBV20-1, with TRBD1 matching over 8 bases. The CDR3 runs to 15 residues. Trimming took 6 bases from V and 2 from J; bases not matched to a gene: 11. Germline V gene lookup returns CDR1 DFQATT and CDR2 SNEGSKA (reference sequence).

This clonotype was seen a handful of times. The chain recombines TRBV5-4 with TRBJ2-6; unclear D gene. V was cut by 3 bases and J by 7 bases, with 8 bases left in between. The CDR3 totals 13 residues. The germline V gene has CDR1 SGHNT and CDR2 YYREEE (reference sequence). The CDR3 loop is CASSSVGANVLTF. The CDR3 DNA follows: TGTGCCAGCAGCTCGGTTGGTGCCAACGTCCTGACTTTC. Together with reference TRBV5-4 and TRBJ2-6, the CDR3 gives the full variable domain: ETGVTQSPTHLIKTRGQQVTLRCSSQSGHNTVSWYQQALGQGPQFIFQYYREEENGRGNFPPRFSGLQFPNYSSELNVNALELDDSALYLCASSSVGANVLTFGAGSRLTVL.

The chain joins TRBV27 to TRBJ1-2; tentatively, D is TRBD1 (5 bases). The germline V gene encodes CDR1 MNHEY and CDR2 SMNVEV (reference sequence). The CDR3 covers 12 residues. The germline V and J ends were trimmed by 3 bases and 14 bases, with 16 bases remaining between them. In DNA, the CDR3 is TGTGCCAGCAGTTTCTTAGGCAGCCGACAGACCTTC. Translating it yields CASSFLGSRQTF.

The rearrangement joins TRBV27 to TRBJ2-6; D is possibly TRBD2 (7 bases). This CDR3 comprises 18 residues. The V end lost 3 bases, the J end lost 2 bases, and 17 bases lay between the germline ends. Germline V CDR1 and CDR2: MNHEY, SMNVEV (reference sequence). The CDR3 DNA follows: TGTGCCAGCAGTTTCTCTCCCTGGGGGGGGCCTGGGGCCAACGTCCTGACTTTC. Translating gives CASSFSPWGGPGANVLTF.

This clonotype occurred a few times. The chain recombines TRBV20-1 with TRBJ2-3; 10 bases map to TRBD2. This CDR3 comprises 17 residues. The V gene end was trimmed by 0 bases and the J gene end by 4 bases; junction bases not matched to a gene: 10. Germline loops: CDR1 DFQATT, CDR2 SNEGSKA (reference sequence). The CDR3 is CSARDEFALAGADTQYF. As DNA, the CDR3 is TGCAGTGCTAGAGATGAATTTGCGCTAGCGGGAGCAGATACGCAGTATTTT.

This clonotype was found a few times. The J gene is TRBJ2-3, the V gene TRBV20-1, with 14 bases that match TRBD2. This CDR3 region has 15 residues. Per germline, CDR1 DFQATT and CDR2 SNEGSKA (reference sequence). Unmatched junction bases numbered 2, after V lost 0 bases and J lost 6 bases. The CDR3 region has the DNA TGCAGTGCTAGAGAAGGGACTAGCGGGGGTGATACGCAGTATTTT. Translating it yields CSAREGTSGGDTQYF.

About this clonotype itself: A junction boundary mismatches the germline segment, possibly from a read error. In DNA form, the CDR3 reads TGTGCTAGCAGCCCAACTAGAGACGGGCAAGAGACCCAGTACTTC. Translated, it gives CASSPTRDGQETQYF. The chain is built from TRBV7-7 and TRBJ2-5; the D gene is possibly TRBD2 (5 bases). Germline V gene data show CDR1 as SSHAT and CDR2 as FNYEAQ (reference sequence). The CDR3 contains 15 residues.

This chain links TRBV20-1 with TRBJ2-3; 7 bases are a match to TRBD2. This CDR3 is 16 amino acids long. The germline V gene encodes CDR1 DFQATT and CDR2 SNEGSKA (reference sequence). Losses at the gene ends were 5 bases for V and 0 bases for J; bases not matched to a gene: 11. The CDR3 sequence is CSAPHWAGASTDTQYF. In DNA, the CDR3 is TGCAGTGCTCCCCATTGGGCGGGAGCAAGCACAGATACGCAGTATTTT.

The rearrangement joins TRBV24-1 to TRBJ1-2; the D gene is possibly TRBD1 (5 bases). The CDR3 is made up of 16 amino acids. From germline, CDR1 is KGHDR and CDR2 SFDVKD. With 0 bases removed from V and 3 bases from J, the gap between germline ends came to 13 bases. The CDR3 nucleotides read TGTGCCACCAGTGATTTGAGGGCGGCAGGGTACTATGGCTACACCTTC. Its translation: CATSDLRAAGYYGYTF.

V is TRBV10-3 and J is TRBJ1-5; unclear D gene. Germline V gene lookup returns CDR1 ENHRY and CDR2 SYGVKD. This CDR3 region has 15 residues. Between the trimmed V and J ends, which lost 2 bases and 1 base, there was a span of 9 bases. CDR3 residues: CAISEGLESNQPQHF. CDR3 coding DNA: TGTGCCATCAGTGAGGGACTTGAAAGCAATCAGCCCCAGCATTTT.

Only a few counts were recorded for this clonotype. One junction end does not reproduce the germline sequence, and a read error may be involved. The V gene is TRBV15, the J gene TRBJ2-1; D is undetermined. Germline V gene data show CDR1 as LNHNV and CDR2 as YYDKDF (reference sequence). The CDR3 covers 15 residues. Here the CDR3 reads CDTSMRLSSYNEQFF. In nucleotides, the CDR3 is TGTGACACCAGCATGAGGTTGAGCTCCTACAATGAGCAGTTCTTC.

By share, this clonotype counts as medium-sized (0.01 to 0.1%). This rearrangement joins TRBV2 to TRBJ2-7, with TRBD2 identical over 15 bases. This CDR3 is built from 15 residues. CDR1 is SNHLY, CDR2 FYNNEI, per germline. The trim removed 4 bases at V and 7 bases at J, leaving 5 bases unmatched. CDR3 loop: CASSGGLAGGQEQYF. CDR3 DNA sequence: TGTGCCAGCAGTGGTGGACTAGCGGGGGGGCAGGAGCAGTACTTC. Full variable domain (missing parts from reference TRBV2 and TRBJ2-7): EPEVTQTPSHQVTQMGQEVILRCVPISNHLYFYWYRQILGQKVEFLVSFYNNEISEKSEIFDDQFSVERPDGSNFTLKIRSTKLEDSAMYFCASSGGLAGGQEQYFGPGTRLTVT.